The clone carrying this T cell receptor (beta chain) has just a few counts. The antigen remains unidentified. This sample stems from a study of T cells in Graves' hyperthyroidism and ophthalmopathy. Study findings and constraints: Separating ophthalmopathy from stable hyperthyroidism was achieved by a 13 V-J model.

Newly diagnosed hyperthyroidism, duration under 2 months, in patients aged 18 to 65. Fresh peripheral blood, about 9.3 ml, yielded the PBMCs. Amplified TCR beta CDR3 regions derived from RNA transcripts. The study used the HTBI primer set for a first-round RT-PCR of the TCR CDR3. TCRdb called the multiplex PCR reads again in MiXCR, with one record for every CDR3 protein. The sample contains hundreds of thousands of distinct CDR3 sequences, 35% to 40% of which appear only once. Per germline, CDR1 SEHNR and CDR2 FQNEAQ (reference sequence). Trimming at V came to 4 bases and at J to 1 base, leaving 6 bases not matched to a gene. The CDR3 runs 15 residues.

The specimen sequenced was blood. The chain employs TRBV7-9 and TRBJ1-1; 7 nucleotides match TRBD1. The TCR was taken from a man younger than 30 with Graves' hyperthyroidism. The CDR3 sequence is CASSWLRGANTEAFF. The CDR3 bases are TGTGCCAGCAGCTGGCTCAGGGGGGCGAACACTGAAGCTTTCTTT.